The TCR beta chain under discussion was sequenced for a study of cytomegalovirus exposure and HLA in healthy donors. Across the whole study: The use of the same platform for the 120 validation repertoires and the roughly 700 first-cohort repertoires was reported by a later analysis. General observations from the study: Over 150 TCR beta chains were listed as cytomegalovirus-associated. In a later analysis, first-cohort TCR clusters were found to tend to co-occur in the 120 or so validation repertoires.

Germline values: CDR1 MNHEY, CDR2 SVGAGI. V lost 0 bases to trimming and J lost 6 bases, with 8 bases between them. This CDR3 is 13 amino acids long. The data were produced by immunoSEQ multiplex PCR, yet TCRdb's version contains in-frame clones alone and is incomplete. The sample lists about 240,000 clones, around 88% seen once, with 1% to 1.5% in the top ten. Turning to this clone: The antigen is undetermined.

The sequenced sample was PBMCs. The receptor was isolated from a woman in her twenties or thirties in good health and CMV-seropositive. V gene TRBV6-5 combines with J gene TRBJ1-1, with D unresolved. The CDR3, as DNA: TGTGCCAGCAGTTACTCGAGTATCGCTGAAGCTTTCTTT. Its protein is CASSYSSIAEAFF.